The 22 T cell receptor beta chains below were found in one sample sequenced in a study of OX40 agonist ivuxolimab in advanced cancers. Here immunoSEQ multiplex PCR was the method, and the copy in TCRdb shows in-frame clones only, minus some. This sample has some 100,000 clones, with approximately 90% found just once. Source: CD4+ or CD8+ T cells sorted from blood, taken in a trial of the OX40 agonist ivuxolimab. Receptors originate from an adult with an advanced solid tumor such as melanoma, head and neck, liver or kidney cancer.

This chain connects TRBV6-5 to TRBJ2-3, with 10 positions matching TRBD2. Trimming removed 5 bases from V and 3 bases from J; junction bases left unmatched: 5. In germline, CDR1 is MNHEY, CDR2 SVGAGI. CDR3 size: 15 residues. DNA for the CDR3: TGTGCCAGCAGTCCTAGCGGGAGCAGGACAGATACGCAGTATTTT. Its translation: CASSPSGSRTDTQYF.

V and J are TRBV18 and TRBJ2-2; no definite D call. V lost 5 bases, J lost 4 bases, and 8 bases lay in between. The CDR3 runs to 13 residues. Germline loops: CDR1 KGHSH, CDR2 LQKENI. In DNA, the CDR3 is TGTGCCAGCTCAGTGCAAGGCACCGGGGAGCTGTTTTTT. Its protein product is CASSVQGTGELFF. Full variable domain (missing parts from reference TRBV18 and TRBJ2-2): NAGVMQNPRHLVRRRGQEARLRCSPMKGHSHVYWYRQLPEEGLKFMVYLQKENIIDESGMPKERFSAEFPKEGPSILRIQQVVRGDSAAYFCASSVQGTGELFFGEGSRLTVL.

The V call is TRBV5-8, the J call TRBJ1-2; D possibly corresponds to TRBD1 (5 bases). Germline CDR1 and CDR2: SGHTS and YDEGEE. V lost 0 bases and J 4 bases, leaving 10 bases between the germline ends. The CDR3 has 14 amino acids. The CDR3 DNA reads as TGTGCCAGCAGCTTGGGGGGGAAGGCCTATGGCTACACCTTC. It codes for CASSLGGKAYGYTF.

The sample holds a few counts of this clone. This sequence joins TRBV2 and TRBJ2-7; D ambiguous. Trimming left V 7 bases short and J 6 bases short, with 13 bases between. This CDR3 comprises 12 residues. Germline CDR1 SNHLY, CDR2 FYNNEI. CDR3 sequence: CASNQDRSEQYF. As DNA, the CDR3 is TGTGCCAGCAACCAGGACCGGAGCGAGCAGTACTTC.

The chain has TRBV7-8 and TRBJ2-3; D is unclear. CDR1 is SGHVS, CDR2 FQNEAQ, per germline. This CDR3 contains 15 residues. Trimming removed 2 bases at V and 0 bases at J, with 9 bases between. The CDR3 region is CASSLNRVSTDTQYF. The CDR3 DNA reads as TGTGCCAGCAGCTTAAATCGGGTTAGCACAGATACGCAGTATTTT.

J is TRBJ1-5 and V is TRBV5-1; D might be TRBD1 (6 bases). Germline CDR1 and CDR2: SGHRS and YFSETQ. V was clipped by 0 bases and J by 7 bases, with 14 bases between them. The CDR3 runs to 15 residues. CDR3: CASSLETGEGQPQHF. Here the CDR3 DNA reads TGCGCCAGCAGCTTGGAGACAGGAGAAGGGCAGCCCCAGCATTTT.

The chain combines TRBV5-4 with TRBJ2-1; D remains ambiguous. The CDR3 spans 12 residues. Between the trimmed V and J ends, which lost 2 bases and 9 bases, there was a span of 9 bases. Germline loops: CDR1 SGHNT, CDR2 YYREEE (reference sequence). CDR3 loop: CASSFSFSEQFF. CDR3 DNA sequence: TGTGCCAGCAGCTTTTCGTTCAGTGAGCAGTTCTTC.

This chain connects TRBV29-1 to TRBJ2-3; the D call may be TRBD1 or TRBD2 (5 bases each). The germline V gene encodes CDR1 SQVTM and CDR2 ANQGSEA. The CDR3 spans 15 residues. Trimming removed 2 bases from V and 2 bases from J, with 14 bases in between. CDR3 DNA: TGCAGCGTTGAACCTCCGGGACCCAACACAGATACGCAGTATTTT. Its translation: CSVEPPGPNTDTQYF.

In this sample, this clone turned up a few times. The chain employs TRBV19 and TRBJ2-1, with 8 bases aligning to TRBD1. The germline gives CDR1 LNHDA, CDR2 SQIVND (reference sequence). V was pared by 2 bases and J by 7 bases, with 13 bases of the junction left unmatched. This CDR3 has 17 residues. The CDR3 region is CASSITLFADRVNEQFF. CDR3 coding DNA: TGTGCCAGTAGTATAACCCTTTTCGCGGACAGGGTGAATGAGCAGTTCTTC. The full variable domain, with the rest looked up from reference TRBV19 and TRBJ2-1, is DGGITQSPKYLFRKEGQNVTLSCEQNLNHDAMYWYRQDPGQGLRLIYYSQIVNDFQKGDIAEGYSVSREKKESFPLTVTSAQKNPTAFYLCASSITLFADRVNEQFFGPGTRLTVL.

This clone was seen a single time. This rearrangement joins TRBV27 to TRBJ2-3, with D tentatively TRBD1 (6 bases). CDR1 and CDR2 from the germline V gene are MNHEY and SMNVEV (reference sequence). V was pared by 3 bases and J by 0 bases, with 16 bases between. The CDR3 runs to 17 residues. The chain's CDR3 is CASSFGSQGLSTDTQYF. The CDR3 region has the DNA TGTGCCAGCAGTTTCGGTTCCCAGGGGCTGAGCACAGATACGCAGTATTTT.

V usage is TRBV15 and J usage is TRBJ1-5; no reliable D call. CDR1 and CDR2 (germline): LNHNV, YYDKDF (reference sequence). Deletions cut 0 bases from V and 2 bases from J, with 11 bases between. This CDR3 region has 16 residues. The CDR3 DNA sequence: TGTGCCACCAGCAGAGAAGGAAGGGAACGCAATCAGCCCCAGCATTTT. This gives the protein CATSREGRERNQPQHF.

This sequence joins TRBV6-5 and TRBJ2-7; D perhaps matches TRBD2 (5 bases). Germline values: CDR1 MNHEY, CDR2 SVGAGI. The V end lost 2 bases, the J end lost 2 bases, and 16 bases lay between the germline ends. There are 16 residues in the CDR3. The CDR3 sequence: CASSYGVGGYTYEQYF. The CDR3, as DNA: TGTGCCAGCAGTTACGGAGTCGGCGGGTACACCTACGAGCAGTACTTC.

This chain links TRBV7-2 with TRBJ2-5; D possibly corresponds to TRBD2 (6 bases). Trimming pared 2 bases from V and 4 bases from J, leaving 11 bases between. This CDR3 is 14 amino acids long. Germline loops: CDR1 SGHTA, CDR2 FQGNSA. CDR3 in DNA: TGTGCCAGCAGCTTATCTCTGGGAGGAGAGACCCAGTACTTC. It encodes CASSLSLGGETQYF. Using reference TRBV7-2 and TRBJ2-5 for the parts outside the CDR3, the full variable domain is GAGVSQSPSNKVTEKGKDVELRCDPISGHTALYWYRQSLGQGLEFLIYFQGNSAPDKSGLPSDRFSAERTGGSVSTLTIQRTQQEDSAVYLCASSLSLGGETQYFGPGTRLLVL.

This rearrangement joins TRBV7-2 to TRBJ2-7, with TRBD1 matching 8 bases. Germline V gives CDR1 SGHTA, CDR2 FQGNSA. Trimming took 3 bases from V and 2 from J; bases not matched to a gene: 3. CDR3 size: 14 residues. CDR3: CASSLTGVPYEQYF. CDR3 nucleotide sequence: TGTGCCAGCAGCTTGACAGGGGTACCCTACGAGCAGTACTTC.

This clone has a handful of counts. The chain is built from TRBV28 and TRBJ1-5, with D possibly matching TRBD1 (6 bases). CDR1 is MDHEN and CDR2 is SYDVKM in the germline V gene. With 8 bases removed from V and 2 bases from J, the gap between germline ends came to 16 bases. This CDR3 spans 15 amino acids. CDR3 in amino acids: CASLLGGVGNQPQHF. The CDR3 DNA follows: TGTGCCAGCCTTCTGGGGGGCGTTGGCAATCAGCCCCAGCATTTT. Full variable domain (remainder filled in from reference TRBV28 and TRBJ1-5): DVKVTQSSRYLVKRTGEKVFLECVQDMDHENMFWYRQDPGLGLRLIYFSYDVKMKEKGDIPEGYSVSREKKERFSLILESASTNQTSMYLCASLLGGVGNQPQHFGDGTRLSIL.

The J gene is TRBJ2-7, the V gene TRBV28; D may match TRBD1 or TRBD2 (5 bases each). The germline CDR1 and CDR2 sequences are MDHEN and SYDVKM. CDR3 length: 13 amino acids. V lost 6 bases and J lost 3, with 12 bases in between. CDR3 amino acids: CASSPGPHYEQYF. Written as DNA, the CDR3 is TGTGCCAGCAGCCCGGGACCACACTACGAGCAGTACTTC.

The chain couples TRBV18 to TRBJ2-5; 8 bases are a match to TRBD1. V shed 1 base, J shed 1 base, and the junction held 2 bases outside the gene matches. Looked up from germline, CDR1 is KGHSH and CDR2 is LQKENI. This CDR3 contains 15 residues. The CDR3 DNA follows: TGTGCCAGCTCACCACGGACAGGGACCCAAGAGACCCAGTACTTC. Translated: CASSPRTGTQETQYF.

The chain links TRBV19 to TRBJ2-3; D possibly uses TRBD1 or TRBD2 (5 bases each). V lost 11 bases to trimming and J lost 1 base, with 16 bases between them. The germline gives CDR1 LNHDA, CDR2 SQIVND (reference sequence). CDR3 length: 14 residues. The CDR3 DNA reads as TGTGCCGTTGGGGGTAGGATGGGCACAGATACGCAGTATTTT. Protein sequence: CAVGGRMGTDTQYF.

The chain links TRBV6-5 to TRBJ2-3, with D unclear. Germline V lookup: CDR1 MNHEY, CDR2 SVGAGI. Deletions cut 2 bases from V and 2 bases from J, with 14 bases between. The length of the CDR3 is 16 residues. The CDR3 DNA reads TGTGCCAGCAGTTACAAAGGGTTTACGAACACAGATACGCAGTATTTT. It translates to CASSYKGFTNTDTQYF.

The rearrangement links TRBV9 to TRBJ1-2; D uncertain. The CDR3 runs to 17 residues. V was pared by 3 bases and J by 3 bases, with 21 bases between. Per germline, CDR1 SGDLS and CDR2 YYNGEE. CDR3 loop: CASSALNEGGRYYGYTF. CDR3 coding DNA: TGTGCCAGCAGCGCCCTTAATGAGGGAGGACGGTACTATGGCTACACCTTC.

CDR3 sequence reads: CASREDGGDEKLFF. The CDR3 DNA follows: TGTGCCAGCAGGGAGGACGGGGGCGATGAAAAACTGTTTTTT. This chain joins TRBV2 and TRBJ1-4; perhaps TRBD1 as D (6 bases). Germline V gene lookup returns CDR1 SNHLY and CDR2 FYNNEI. V lost 6 bases and J 6 bases, leaving 14 bases between the germline ends. The CDR3 has 14 residues.

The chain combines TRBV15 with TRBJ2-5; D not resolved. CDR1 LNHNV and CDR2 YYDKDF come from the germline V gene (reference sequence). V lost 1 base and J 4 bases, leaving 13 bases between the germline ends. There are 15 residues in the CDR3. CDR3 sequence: CATSRAPDLGETQYF. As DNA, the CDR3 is TGTGCCACCAGCAGAGCACCCGACCTAGGAGAGACCCAGTACTTC.